A single sample is the source of the 21 T cell receptor beta chains below, sequenced in a study of regulatory T cells in long-lasting Graves disease. Sample time point: newly diagnosed GD, antithyroid drugs for less than 3 months. PBMCs provided the RNA from which the TCR library was made. Construction of TCR beta libraries relied on iRepertoire HTBI primers and on Arm-PCR targeting CDR3 regions. TCRdb itself ran the multiplex PCR reads through MiXCR, one entry per CDR3 protein. Of some 600,000 distinct CDR3 sequences listed, more than 15% are singletons. This sample was shared with a second study, whose subject was T cells in Graves' hyperthyroidism and ophthalmopathy.

Specimen: peripheral blood mononuclear cells (PBMCs), collected at new diagnosis, from a patient treated with antithyroid drugs. The receptors originated from a man between 18 and 29 years old with Graves disease.

This clonotype was detected a few times. The CDR3 protein is CASRSPTSISPQHF. The DNA for the CDR3 is TGTGCCAGCAGGTCGCCGACCTCCATATCGCCCCAGCATTTT. V is TRBV6-1 and J is TRBJ1-5; no clear D. Germline CDR1 and CDR2: MNHNS and SASEGT. Trimming took 6 bases from V and 9 from J, leaving 18 bases between them. The CDR3 runs 14 residues.

The chain recombines TRBV29-1 with TRBJ2-7, with D uncertain. Germline CDR1 reads SQVTM; CDR2 reads ANQGSEA. There are 14 residues in the CDR3. Trimming took off 7 bases at V and 0 bases at J, with 16 bases between the two ends. CDR3: CSAPLTSISYEQYF. In nucleotides, the CDR3 is TGCAGCGCACCCCTGACAAGTATCTCCTACGAGCAGTACTTC.

The V and J genes are TRBV18 and TRBJ1-3; tentatively, D is TRBD1 (5 bases). The CDR3 runs to 17 residues. Germline V gene data show CDR1 as KGHSH and CDR2 as LQKENI. Trimming shortened V by 0 bases and J by 1 base, and 13 bases separated the two germline ends. CDR3 residues: CASSPPAGPRSGNTIYF. The CDR3 coding sequence is TGTGCCAGCTCACCACCGGCAGGGCCTCGGTCTGGAAACACCATATATTTT. The full variable domain, its missing parts supplied by reference TRBV18 and TRBJ1-3, is NAGVMQNPRHLVRRRGQEARLRCSPMKGHSHVYWYRQLPEEGLKFMVYLQKENIIDESGMPKERFSAEFPKEGPSILRIQQVVRGDSAAYFCASSPPAGPRSGNTIYFGEGSWLTVV.

This clonotype was found a few times. V is TRBV5-1 and J is TRBJ1-5; D is undetermined. There are 15 residues in the CDR3. Per germline, CDR1 SGHRS and CDR2 YFSETQ. With 1 base removed from V and 3 bases from J, the gap between germline ends came to 11 bases. CDR3 loop: CASSLFPGDNQPQHF. For the CDR3, the DNA is TGCGCCAGCAGCTTGTTCCCGGGAGACAATCAGCCCCAGCATTTT.

This clonotype was recorded a few times. Here the CDR3 reads CASSQRAGSTDTQYF. The CDR3 DNA is TGTGCCAGCAGCCAGCGAGCCGGGAGCACAGATACGCAGTATTTT. The chain recombines TRBV11-1 with TRBJ2-3, with D hard to call. The CDR3 length is 15 residues. V lost 5 bases, J lost 0 bases, and 12 bases lay in between. CDR1 and CDR2 from the germline V gene are SGHAT and FQDESV (reference sequence).

Worth noting for this clonotype: A read error is possible here, since a much larger clone lies one base away. The CDR3 is CAGTFARGLPTDTQYF. In DNA, the CDR3 is TGTGCCGGCACCTTTGCAAGGGGGCTTCCGACAGATACGCAGTATTTT. The V call is TRBV11-2, the J call TRBJ2-3, with 7 bases matching TRBD1. J lost 3 bases, V lost 11 bases, and 17 bases had no gene match. Germline lookup yields CDR1 SGHAT and CDR2 FQNNGV. This CDR3 has 16 residues.

This chain uses TRBV9 with TRBJ1-2; TRBD1 matches 9 bases. After removal of 0 bases from V and 4 bases from J, the junction contained 10 bases not matched to a gene. The CDR3 has 17 residues. Germline V gene lookup returns CDR1 SGDLS and CDR2 YYNGEE. The CDR3 DNA follows: TGTGCCAGCAGCGTAGCCCACGGACAGGGGTCTATCTATGGCTACACCTTC. Its translation: CASSVAHGQGSIYGYTF.

V usage is TRBV6-1 and J usage is TRBJ1-1; 7 bases align to TRBD1. CDR1 is MNHNS, CDR2 SASEGT, per germline. CDR3 length: 15 residues. With V trimmed by 4 bases and J by 0 bases, 5 bases remained unmatched. The CDR3 sequence: CASSGQGGVNTEAFF. In DNA form, the CDR3 reads TGTGCCAGCAGTGGACAGGGAGGGGTGAACACTGAAGCTTTCTTT.

This chain links TRBV30 with TRBJ2-7; tentatively, D is TRBD1 or TRBD2 (5 bases each). CDR3 size: 14 residues. The germline V gene has CDR1 GTSNPN and CDR2 SVGIG (reference sequence). V lost 0 bases, J lost 0 bases, and 9 bases lay in between. The CDR3 DNA reads TGTGCCTGGAGTGTGAGGGGTAGCTCCTACGAGCAGTACTTC. Protein sequence: CAWSVRGSSYEQYF. Full variable domain (remainder filled in from reference TRBV30 and TRBJ2-7): SQTIHQWPATLVQPVGSPLSLECTVEGTSNPNLYWYRQAAGRGLQLLFYSVGIGQISSEVPQNLSASRPQDRQFILSSKKLLLSDSGFYLCAWSVRGSSYEQYFGPGTRLTVT.

This clonotype was recorded at least ten times. The V gene is TRBV11-2, the J gene TRBJ2-5; D is unresolved. The CDR3 consists of 15 residues. V lost 6 bases, J lost 1 base, and 15 bases lay in between. The germline V gene has CDR1 SGHAT and CDR2 FQNNGV. Here the CDR3 DNA reads TGTGCCAGCAGTTTAAATGGTTTGGTCCAAGAGACCCAGTACTTC. This gives the protein CASSLNGLVQETQYF.

This clonotype has ten or more counts. This chain uses TRBV6-2 or TRBV6-3 with TRBJ2-7; 7 bases map to TRBD1. CDR1 is MNHEY, CDR2 SVGEGT, per germline. The CDR3 has 16 amino acids. Unmatched junction bases numbered 14, after V lost 6 bases and J lost 3 bases. This CDR3 reads CASSEVLGTVHYEQYF. The CDR3 nucleotides read TGTGCCAGCAGCGAAGTCCTCGGGACAGTTCACTACGAGCAGTACTTC.

This clonotype was seen ten or more times. This chain links TRBV2 with TRBJ1-1; 7 bases line up with TRBD1. V trimming: 6 bases; J trimming: 2 bases; junction bases outside the gene matches: 9. This CDR3 is 15 amino acids long. In germline, CDR1 is SNHLY, CDR2 FYNNEI. Here the CDR3 DNA reads TGTGCCAGCAGACCCTCGGGACAGCGAAACACTGAAGCTTTCTTT. This gives the protein CASRPSGQRNTEAFF.

This clonotype was observed many times. This chain uses TRBV6-6 with TRBJ2-3, with D possibly being TRBD2 (6 bases). V was pared by 0 bases and J by 4 bases, with 17 bases between. The CDR3 is made up of 17 amino acids. CDR1 MNHNY and CDR2 SVGAGI come from the germline V gene (reference sequence). This CDR3 reads CASSYSWGTRGPDTQYF. The CDR3 coding sequence is TGTGCCAGCAGTTACTCGTGGGGGACGCGGGGCCCAGATACGCAGTATTTT.

The gene calls are TRBV20-1 and TRBJ2-7, with D perhaps TRBD2 (5 bases). V was trimmed by 4 bases and J by 2 bases, leaving 15 bases between them. The CDR3 totals 14 residues. Germline lookup yields CDR1 DFQATT and CDR2 SNEGSKA (reference sequence). The CDR3 reads CSAKDGLAPYEQYF. DNA of the CDR3: TGCAGTGCTAAAGACGGGCTAGCACCCTACGAGCAGTACTTC.

Ten or more counts support this clonotype. V gene TRBV11-3 combines with J gene TRBJ2-7; D possibly corresponds to TRBD2 (7 bases). The CDR3 covers 15 residues. From germline, CDR1 is SGHNT and CDR2 YENEEA. Trimming took off 7 bases at V and 4 bases at J, with 20 bases between the two ends. The CDR3: CASIKGGGRGYEQYF. The CDR3, as DNA: TGTGCCAGCATCAAAGGGGGAGGGAGAGGGTACGAGCAGTACTTC.

This clonotype was counted many times. The chain employs TRBV6-9 and TRBJ2-7, with TRBD2 identical over 11 bases. The germline V gene has CDR1 MNHGY and CDR2 SVAAGI. CDR3 length: 18 residues. The V gene end was trimmed by 3 bases and the J gene end by 4 bases; junction bases not matched to a gene: 14. The CDR3 is CASSYARIAGGESYEQYF. The CDR3 nucleotides read TGTGCCAGCAGTTACGCCCGGATAGCGGGAGGGGAGTCGTACGAGCAGTACTTC.

This clonotype was counted only a few times. The rearrangement joins TRBV9 to TRBJ2-6, with 7 positions matching TRBD1. The CDR3 is made up of 17 amino acids. Germline V CDR1 and CDR2: SGDLS, YYNGEE. The V gene end was trimmed by 1 base and the J gene end by 0 bases; junction bases not matched to a gene: 4. Here the CDR3 reads CASSVRQGVSGANVLTF. The CDR3 DNA sequence: TGTGCCAGCAGCGTAAGGCAGGGGGTCTCTGGGGCCAACGTCCTGACTTTC.

In its sample, this clonotype was seen many times. This chain connects TRBV25-1 to TRBJ1-1; possibly TRBD1 for D (6 bases). CDR3 length equals 15 residues. Germline V gives CDR1 MGHDK, CDR2 SYGVNS. V was clipped by 2 bases and J by 4 bases, with 14 bases between them. The CDR3 here is CASSEDGTWGTEAFF. For the CDR3, the DNA is TGTGCCAGCAGTGAAGACGGGACATGGGGCACTGAAGCTTTCTTT.

Many counts were recorded for this clonotype. The chain employs TRBV20-1 and TRBJ2-4; 12 nucleotides line up with TRBD2. This CDR3 has 13 amino acids. CDR1 is DFQATT and CDR2 is SNEGSKA in the germline V gene (reference sequence). V lost 8 bases and J lost 8; bases outside the gene matches: 7. The CDR3 DNA reads as TGCAGTACTGGACTAGCGGGAAGGGACATTCAGTACTTC. Its translation: CSTGLAGRDIQYF.

This clonotype appeared many times. This rearrangement joins TRBV20-1 to TRBJ2-3; possibly TRBD1 or TRBD2 for D (5 bases each). This CDR3 has 13 amino acids. The V gene lost 7 bases and the J gene lost 1 base, with 12 bases spanning the gap. Per the germline V gene, CDR1 is DFQATT and CDR2 is SNEGSKA (reference sequence). This chain's CDR3 is CSVWGSGTDTQYF. The CDR3 region has the DNA TGCAGTGTTTGGGGGAGCGGCACAGATACGCAGTATTTT.

The gene calls are TRBV6-6 and TRBJ2-2; no reliable D call. This CDR3 contains 17 residues. Germline CDR1 and CDR2: MNHNY and SVGAGI (reference sequence). V lost 0 bases, J lost 1 base, and 12 bases lay in between. The CDR3 bases are TGTGCCAGCAGTTACTCGATTGCGGAGCTGAACACCGGGGAGCTGTTTTTT. Translation: CASSYSIAELNTGELFF.